This record covers a single T cell receptor beta chain. This specimen comes from a study of blood T cell repertoires in COVID-19. Trimming took 2 bases from V and 10 from J, leaving 22 bases between them. The germline V gene has CDR1 SGDLS and CDR2 YYNGEE. This CDR3 is 16 amino acids long. Clones were read by immunoSEQ multiplex PCR, and TCRdb kept only the in-frame ones, dropping some. Here the sample spans roughly 130,000 clones, about 90% being singletons. The gene calls are TRBV9 and TRBJ2-1, with D possibly matching TRBD2 (6 bases). Sequenced: peripheral blood. This TCR came from a woman between 55 and 75 years old with acute or convalescent COVID-19. The CDR3, as DNA: TGTGCCAGCAGCGTCCTCCGGACTATTGAAGGCGGCGAGCAGTTCTTC. Its translation is CASSVLRTIEGGEQFF.